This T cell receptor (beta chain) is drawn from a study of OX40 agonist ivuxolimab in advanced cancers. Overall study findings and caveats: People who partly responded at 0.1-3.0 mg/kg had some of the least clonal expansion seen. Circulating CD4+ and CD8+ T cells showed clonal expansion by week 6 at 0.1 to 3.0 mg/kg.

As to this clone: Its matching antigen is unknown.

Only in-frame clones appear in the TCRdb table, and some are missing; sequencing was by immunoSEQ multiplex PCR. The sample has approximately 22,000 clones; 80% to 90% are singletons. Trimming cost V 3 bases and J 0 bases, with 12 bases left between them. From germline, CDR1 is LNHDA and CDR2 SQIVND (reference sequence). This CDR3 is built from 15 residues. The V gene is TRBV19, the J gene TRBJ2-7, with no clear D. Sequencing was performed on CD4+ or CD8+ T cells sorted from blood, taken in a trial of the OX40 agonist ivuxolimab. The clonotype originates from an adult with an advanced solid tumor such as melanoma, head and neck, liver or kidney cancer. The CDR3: CASSIGQYPSYEQYF. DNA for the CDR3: TGTGCCAGTAGTATTGGGCAGTATCCCTCCTACGAGCAGTACTTC.